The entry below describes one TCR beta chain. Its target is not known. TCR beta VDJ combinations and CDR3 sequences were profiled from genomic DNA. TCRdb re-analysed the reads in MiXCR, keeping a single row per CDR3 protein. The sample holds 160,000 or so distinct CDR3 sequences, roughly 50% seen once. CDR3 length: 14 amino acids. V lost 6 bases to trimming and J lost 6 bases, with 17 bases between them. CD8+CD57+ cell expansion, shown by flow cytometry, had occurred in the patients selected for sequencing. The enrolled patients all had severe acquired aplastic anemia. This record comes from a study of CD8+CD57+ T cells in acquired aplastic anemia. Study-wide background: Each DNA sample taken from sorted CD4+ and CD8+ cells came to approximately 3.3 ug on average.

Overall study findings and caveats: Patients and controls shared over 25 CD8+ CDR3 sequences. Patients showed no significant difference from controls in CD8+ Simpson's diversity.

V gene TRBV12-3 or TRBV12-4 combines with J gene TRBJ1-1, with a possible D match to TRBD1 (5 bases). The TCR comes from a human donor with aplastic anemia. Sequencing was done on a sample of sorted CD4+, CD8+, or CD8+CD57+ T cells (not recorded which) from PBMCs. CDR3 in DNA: TGTGCCAGCAGCTTATTGGGTAGGGGCGCTGAAGCTTTCTTT. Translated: CASSLLGRGAEAFF.